These 6 T cell receptor beta chains came from one sample sequenced in a study of blood T cell repertoires in COVID-19. Clones were sequenced by immunoSEQ multiplex PCR, and TCRdb holds only the in-frame ones, with some missing. The sample contains under 350,000 clones, roughly 90% of which appear only once. The sequencing input was PBMCs or T cells enriched from blood (not recorded which). These TCRs come from a man aged 55 to 70 who had recovered from COVID-19.

This rearrangement joins TRBV5-1 to TRBJ1-2; 8 nucleotides line up with TRBD1. With V trimmed by 5 bases and J by 10 bases, 13 bases remained unmatched. CDR1 SGHRS and CDR2 YFSETQ come from the germline V gene. The CDR3 loop spans 14 amino acids. CDR3 sequence: CASSYDAGQGPYTF. Written as DNA, the CDR3 is TGCGCCAGCAGTTACGATGCTGGACAGGGTCCCTACACCTTC.

The V gene is TRBV30, the J gene TRBJ1-1; tentatively, D is TRBD1 (5 bases). CDR1 and CDR2 (germline): GTSNPN, SVGIG (reference sequence). The CDR3 spans 16 residues. V gave up 2 bases and J gave up 2 bases, with 18 bases separating them. The CDR3 region is CAWSPPPWGVNTEAFF. CDR3 coding DNA: TGTGCCTGGAGTCCCCCCCCGTGGGGGGTCAACACTGAAGCTTTCTTT.

CDR3 bases: TGCGCCAGCAGCCCCGTCGCTGGATCAGGGGCACACAATGAGCAGTTCTTC. Its protein is CASSPVAGSGAHNEQFF. The rearrangement links TRBV5-1 to TRBJ2-1, with D perhaps matching TRBD1 (6 bases). The V and J ends lost 4 bases and 5 bases respectively, with 22 bases between them. The CDR3 runs 17 residues. Germline V lookup: CDR1 SGHRS, CDR2 YFSETQ.

This chain uses TRBV9 with TRBJ1-2, with D perhaps TRBD1 (6 bases). CDR3 length: 14 residues. V was clipped by 3 bases and J by 3 bases, with 12 bases between them. Looked up from germline, CDR1 is SGDLS and CDR2 is YYNGEE. The CDR3 sequence: CASSAQGSDYGYTF. The DNA for the CDR3 is TGTGCCAGCAGCGCCCAGGGGTCGGACTATGGCTACACCTTC.

This chain joins TRBV7-9 and TRBJ1-2; the D is unclear. CDR3 size: 16 residues. Per germline, CDR1 SEHNR and CDR2 FQNEAQ (reference sequence). V lost 3 bases and J lost 0, with 14 bases in between. The CDR3 loop is CASSFPAGIPNYGYTF. The DNA for the CDR3 is TGTGCCAGCAGCTTCCCGGCGGGGATCCCTAACTATGGCTACACCTTC.

V gene TRBV13 combines with J gene TRBJ2-4; 7 positions agree with TRBD1. The J segment lost 4 bases and the V segment lost 6 bases, leaving 6 bases of the junction unmatched. Germline V gives CDR1 PRHDT, CDR2 FYEKMQ (reference sequence). The CDR3 has 14 residues. The CDR3 nucleotides are TGTGCCAGCAGGGCCGGGACAGCAAAAAACATTCAGTACTTC. This translates into CASRAGTAKNIQYF.